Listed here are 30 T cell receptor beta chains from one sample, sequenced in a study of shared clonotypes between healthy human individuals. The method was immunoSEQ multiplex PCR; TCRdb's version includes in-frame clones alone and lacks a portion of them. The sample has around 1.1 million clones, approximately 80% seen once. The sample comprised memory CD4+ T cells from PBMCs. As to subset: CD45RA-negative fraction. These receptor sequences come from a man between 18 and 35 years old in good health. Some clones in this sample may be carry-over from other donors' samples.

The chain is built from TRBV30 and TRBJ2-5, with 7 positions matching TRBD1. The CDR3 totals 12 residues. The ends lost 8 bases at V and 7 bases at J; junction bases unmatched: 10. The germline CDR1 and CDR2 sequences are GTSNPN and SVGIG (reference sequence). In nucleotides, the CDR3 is TGTGCCCGGGGACAGATTTTCGGGACCCAGTACTTC. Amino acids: CARGQIFGTQYF.

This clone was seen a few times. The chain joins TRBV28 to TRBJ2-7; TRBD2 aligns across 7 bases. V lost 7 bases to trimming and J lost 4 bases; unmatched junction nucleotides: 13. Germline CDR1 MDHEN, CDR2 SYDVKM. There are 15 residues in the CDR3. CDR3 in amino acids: CASNPVPGGPYEQYF. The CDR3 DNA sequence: TGTGCCAGCAACCCGGTTCCGGGAGGACCTTACGAGCAGTACTTC. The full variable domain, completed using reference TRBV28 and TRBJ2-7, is DVKVTQSSRYLVKRTGEKVFLECVQDMDHENMFWYRQDPGLGLRLIYFSYDVKMKEKGDIPEGYSVSREKKERFSLILESASTNQTSMYLCASNPVPGGPYEQYFGPGTRLTVT.

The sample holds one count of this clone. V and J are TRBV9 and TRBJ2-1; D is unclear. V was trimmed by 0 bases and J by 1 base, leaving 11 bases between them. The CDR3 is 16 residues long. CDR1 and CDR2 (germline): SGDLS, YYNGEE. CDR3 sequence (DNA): TGTGCCAGCAGCGTAGCTTTAAGCGTTTCCTACAATGAGCAGTTCTTC. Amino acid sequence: CASSVALSVSYNEQFF.

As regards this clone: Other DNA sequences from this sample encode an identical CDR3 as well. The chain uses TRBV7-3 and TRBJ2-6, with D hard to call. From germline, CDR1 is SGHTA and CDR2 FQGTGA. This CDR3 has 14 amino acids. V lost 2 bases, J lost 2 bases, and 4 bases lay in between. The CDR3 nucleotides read TGTGCCAGCAGCTTATCGCCTGGGGCCAACGTCCTGACTTTC. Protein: CASSLSPGANVLTF.

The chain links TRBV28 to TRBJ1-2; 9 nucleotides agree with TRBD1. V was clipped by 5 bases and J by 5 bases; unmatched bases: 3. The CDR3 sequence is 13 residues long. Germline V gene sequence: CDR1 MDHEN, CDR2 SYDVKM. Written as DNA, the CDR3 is TGTGCCAGCAGTATGGGACAGGGATATGGCTACACCTTC. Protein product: CASSMGQGYGYTF.

The CDR3 DNA reads TGTGCCAGCAGTCCCCGGCTAGCGTTGGGAGATACGCAGTATTTT. It translates to CASSPRLALGDTQYF. The chain uses TRBV27 and TRBJ2-3, with D possibly matching TRBD2 (6 bases). This CDR3 contains 15 residues. The germline V gene has CDR1 MNHEY and CDR2 SMNVEV (reference sequence). With 5 bases removed from V and 5 bases from J, the gap between germline ends came to 17 bases.

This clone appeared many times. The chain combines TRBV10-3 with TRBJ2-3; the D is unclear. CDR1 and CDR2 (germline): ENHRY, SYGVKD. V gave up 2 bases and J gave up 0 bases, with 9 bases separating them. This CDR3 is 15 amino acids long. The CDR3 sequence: CAISEHGESTDTQYF. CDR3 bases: TGTGCCATCAGTGAGCATGGTGAGAGCACAGATACGCAGTATTTT.

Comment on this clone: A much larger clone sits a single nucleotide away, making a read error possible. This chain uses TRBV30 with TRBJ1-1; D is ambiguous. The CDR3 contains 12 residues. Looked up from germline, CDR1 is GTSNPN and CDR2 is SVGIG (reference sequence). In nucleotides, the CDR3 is TGTGCCTGGAGTCTCCCTGTGTCGAAAGCTCTCTTT. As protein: CAWSLPVSKALF.

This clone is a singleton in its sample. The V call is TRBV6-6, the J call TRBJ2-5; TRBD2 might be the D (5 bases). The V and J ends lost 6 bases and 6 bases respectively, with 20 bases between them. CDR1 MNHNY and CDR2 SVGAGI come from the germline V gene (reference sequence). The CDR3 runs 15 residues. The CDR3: CASRPPGHSEKTQYF. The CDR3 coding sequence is TGTGCCAGCAGACCGCCGGGCCATAGCGAGAAGACCCAGTACTTC.

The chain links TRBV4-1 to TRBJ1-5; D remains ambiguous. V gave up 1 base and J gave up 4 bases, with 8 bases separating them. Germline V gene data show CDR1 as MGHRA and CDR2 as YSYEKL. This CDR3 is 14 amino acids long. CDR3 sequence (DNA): TGCGCCAGCAGCCAAGTACACGGGAATCAGCCCCAGCATTTT. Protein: CASSQVHGNQPQHF.

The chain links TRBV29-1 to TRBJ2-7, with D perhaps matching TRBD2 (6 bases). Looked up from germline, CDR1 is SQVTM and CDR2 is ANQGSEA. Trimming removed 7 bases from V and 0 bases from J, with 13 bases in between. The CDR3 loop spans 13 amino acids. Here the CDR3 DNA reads TGCAGCGCCGCCCGGGGACTCTCCTACGAGCAGTACTTC. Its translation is CSAARGLSYEQYF.

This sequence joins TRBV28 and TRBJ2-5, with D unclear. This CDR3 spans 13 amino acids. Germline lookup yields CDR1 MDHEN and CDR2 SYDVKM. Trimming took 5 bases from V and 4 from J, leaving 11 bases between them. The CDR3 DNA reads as TGTGCCAGCAGTCCAGTCGGCCTAGAGACCCAGTACTTC. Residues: CASSPVGLETQYF.

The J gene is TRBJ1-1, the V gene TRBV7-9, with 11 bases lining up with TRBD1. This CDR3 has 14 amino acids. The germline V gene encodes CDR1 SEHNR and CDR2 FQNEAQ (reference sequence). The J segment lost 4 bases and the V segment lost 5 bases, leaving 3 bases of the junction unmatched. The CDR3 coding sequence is TGTGCCAGCAGCCGGGACAGGGGGTCCACTGAAGCTTTCTTT. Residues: CASSRDRGSTEAFF.

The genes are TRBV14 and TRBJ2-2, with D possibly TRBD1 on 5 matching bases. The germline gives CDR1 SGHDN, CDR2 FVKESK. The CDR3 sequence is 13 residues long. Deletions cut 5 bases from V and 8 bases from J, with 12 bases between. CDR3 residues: CASSADRPGELFF. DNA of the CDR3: TGTGCCAGCAGCGCTGACAGACCTGGGGAGCTGTTTTTT.

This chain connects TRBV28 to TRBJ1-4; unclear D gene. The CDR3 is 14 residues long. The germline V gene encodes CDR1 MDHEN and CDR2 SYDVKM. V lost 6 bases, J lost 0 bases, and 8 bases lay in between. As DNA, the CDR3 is TGTGCCAGCAGCCTCTTAGCAACTAATGAAAAACTGTTTTTT. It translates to CASSLLATNEKLFF.

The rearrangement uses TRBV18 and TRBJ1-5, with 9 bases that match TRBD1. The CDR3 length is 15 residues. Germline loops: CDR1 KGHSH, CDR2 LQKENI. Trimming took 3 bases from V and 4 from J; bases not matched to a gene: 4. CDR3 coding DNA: TGTGCCAGCTCACCCTCGGACAGGGGAAATCAGCCCCAGCATTTT. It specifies CASSPSDRGNQPQHF.

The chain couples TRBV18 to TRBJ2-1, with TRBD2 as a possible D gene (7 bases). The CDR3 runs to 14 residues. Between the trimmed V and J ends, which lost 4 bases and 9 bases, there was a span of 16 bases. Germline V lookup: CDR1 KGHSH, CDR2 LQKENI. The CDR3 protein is CASSLLGLGGEQFF. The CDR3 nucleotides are TGTGCCAGCTCACTCCTCGGACTAGGGGGTGAGCAGTTCTTC.

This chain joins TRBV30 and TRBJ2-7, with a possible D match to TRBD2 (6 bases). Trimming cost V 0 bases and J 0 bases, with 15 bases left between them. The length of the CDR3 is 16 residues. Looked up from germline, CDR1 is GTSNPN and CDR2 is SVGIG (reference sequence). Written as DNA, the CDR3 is TGTGCCTGGAGTGTAGGGCTGATTAGCGGCTCCTACGAGCAGTACTTC. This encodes CAWSVGLISGSYEQYF.

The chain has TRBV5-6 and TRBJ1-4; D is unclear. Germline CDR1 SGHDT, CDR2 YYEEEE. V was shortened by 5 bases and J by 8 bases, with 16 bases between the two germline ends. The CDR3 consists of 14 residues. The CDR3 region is CASSFGRTYEKLFF. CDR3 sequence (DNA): TGTGCCAGCAGTTTTGGCAGGACCTACGAAAAACTGTTTTTT.

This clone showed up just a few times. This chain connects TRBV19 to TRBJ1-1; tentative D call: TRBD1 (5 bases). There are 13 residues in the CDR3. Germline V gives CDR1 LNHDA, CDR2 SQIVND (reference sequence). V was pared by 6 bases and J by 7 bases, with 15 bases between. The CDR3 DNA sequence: TGTGCCAGTAGGAAGACAGCTTTTAATGAAGCTTTCTTT. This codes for CASRKTAFNEAFF.

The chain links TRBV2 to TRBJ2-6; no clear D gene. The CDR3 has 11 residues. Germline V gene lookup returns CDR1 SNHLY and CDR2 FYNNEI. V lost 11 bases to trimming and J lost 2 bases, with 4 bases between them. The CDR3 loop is CAGAGANVLTF. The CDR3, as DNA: TGTGCCGGGGCTGGGGCCAACGTCCTGACTTTC.

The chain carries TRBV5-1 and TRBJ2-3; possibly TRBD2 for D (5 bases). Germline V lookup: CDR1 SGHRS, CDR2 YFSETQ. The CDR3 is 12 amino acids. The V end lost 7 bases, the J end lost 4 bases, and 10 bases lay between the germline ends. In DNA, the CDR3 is TGCGCCAGCGCCCGGGAAGCAGATACGCAGTATTTT. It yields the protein CASAREADTQYF.

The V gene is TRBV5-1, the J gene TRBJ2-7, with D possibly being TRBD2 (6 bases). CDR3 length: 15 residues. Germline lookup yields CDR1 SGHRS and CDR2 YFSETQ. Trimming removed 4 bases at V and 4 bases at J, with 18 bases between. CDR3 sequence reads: CASSVSGLTGYEQYF. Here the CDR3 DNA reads TGCGCCAGCAGCGTATCGGGACTCACTGGGTACGAGCAGTACTTC.

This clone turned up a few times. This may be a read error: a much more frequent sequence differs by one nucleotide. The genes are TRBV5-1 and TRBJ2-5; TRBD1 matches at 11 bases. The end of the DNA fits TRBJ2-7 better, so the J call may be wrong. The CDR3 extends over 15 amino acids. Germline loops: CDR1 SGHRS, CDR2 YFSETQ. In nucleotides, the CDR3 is TGCGCCAGCAGCTCCTCCGGGACAGGGGGCTACGAGCAGTACTTC. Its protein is CASSSSGTGGYEQYF.

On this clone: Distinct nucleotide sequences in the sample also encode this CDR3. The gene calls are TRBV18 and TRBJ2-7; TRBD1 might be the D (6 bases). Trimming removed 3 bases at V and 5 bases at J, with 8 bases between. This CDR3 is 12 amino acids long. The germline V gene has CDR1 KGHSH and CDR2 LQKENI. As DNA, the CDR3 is TGTGCCAGCTCACCCTCAGGGGACGAGCAGTACTTC. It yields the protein CASSPSGDEQYF. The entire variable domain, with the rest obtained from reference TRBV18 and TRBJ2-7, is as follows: NAGVMQNPRHLVRRRGQEARLRCSPMKGHSHVYWYRQLPEEGLKFMVYLQKENIIDESGMPKERFSAEFPKEGPSILRIQQVVRGDSAAYFCASSPSGDEQYFGPGTRLTVT.

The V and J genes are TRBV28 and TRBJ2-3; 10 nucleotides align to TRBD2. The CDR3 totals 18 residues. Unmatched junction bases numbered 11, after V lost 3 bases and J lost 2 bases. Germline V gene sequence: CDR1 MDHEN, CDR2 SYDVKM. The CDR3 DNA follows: TGTGCCAGCAGTTTTCCTAAACTAGCGGGAAGGGTCACAGATACGCAGTATTTT. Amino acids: CASSFPKLAGRVTDTQYF.

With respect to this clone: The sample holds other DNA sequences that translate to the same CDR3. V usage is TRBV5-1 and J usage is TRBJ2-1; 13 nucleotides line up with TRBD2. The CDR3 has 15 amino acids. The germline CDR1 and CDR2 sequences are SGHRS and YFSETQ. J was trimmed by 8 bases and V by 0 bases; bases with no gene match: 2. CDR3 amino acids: CASSLGTSGGYEQFF. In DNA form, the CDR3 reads TGCGCCAGCAGCTTGGGGACTAGCGGGGGCTATGAGCAGTTCTTC.

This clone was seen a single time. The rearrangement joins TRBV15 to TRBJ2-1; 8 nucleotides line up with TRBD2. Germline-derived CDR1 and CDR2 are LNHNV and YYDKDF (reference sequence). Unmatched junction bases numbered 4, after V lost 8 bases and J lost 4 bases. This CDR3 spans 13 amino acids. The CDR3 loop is CATATSVYNEQFF. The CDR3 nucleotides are TGTGCCACCGCGACTAGCGTGTACAATGAGCAGTTCTTC.

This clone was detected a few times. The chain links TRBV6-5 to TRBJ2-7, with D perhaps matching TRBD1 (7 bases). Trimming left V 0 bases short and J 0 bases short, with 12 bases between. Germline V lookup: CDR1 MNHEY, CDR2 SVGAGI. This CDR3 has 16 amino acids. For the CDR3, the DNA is TGTGCCAGCAGTTACTCGGCAGGGGGGAGCTCCTACGAGCAGTACTTC. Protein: CASSYSAGGSSYEQYF.

CDR3 region: CASSQQGEIDEQYF. Here the CDR3 DNA reads TGCGCCAGCAGCCAACAGGGAGAGATAGACGAGCAGTACTTC. The chain has TRBV10-2 and TRBJ2-7; tentative D call: TRBD1 (6 bases). Germline CDR1 is WSHSY and CDR2 is SAAADI. This CDR3 has 14 amino acids. V was shortened by 6 bases and J by 5 bases, with 17 bases between the two germline ends.